This T cell receptor beta chain was sequenced in a study of OX40 agonist ivuxolimab in advanced cancers. Overall study: The patients' treatment was ivuxolimab, an agonistic anti-OX40 (CD134) antibody. Study-wide findings and caveats: Mean expanded clone counts were higher in CD8+ than CD4+ T cells.

Looked up from germline, CDR1 is ENHRY and CDR2 is SYGVKD. Trimming took off 7 bases at V and 2 bases at J, with 8 bases between the two ends. This CDR3 is built from 13 residues. Only in-frame clones appear in the TCRdb table, and some are missing; sequencing was by immunoSEQ multiplex PCR. This sample yields tens of thousands of clones, of which about 88% are seen a single time; approximately 0.4% belongs to the top ten. Patients with autoimmune history or systemic immunosuppression were excluded. This clone was recorded once. Antigen: not known. V usage is TRBV10-3 and J usage is TRBJ2-2; D is perhaps TRBD1 (6 bases). The sample in question was CD4+ or CD8+ T cells sorted from blood, obtained in a trial of the OX40 agonist ivuxolimab. This receptor was taken from an adult with an advanced solid tumor such as melanoma, head and neck, liver or kidney cancer. The CDR3 sequence: CAIKGQNTGELFF. The CDR3 nucleotides are TGTGCCATCAAGGGACAAAACACCGGGGAGCTGTTTTTT.